This T cell receptor (beta chain) stems from a study of T cells in Graves' hyperthyroidism and ophthalmopathy. V was pared by 4 bases and J by 1 base, with 10 bases between. The CDR3 runs 15 residues. Germline lookup yields CDR1 MNHEY and CDR2 SVGAGI. Each diagnosis drew on symptoms, thyroxine, TRAb, thyroid ultrasound and orbital computed tomography findings. The investigators amplified TCR beta CDR3 regions from RNA transcripts. Carried out on the TCR CDR3, a first-round RT-PCR used the HTBI primer set. MiXCR was run by TCRdb on the multiplex PCR reads, yielding one entry per CDR3 protein. The sample has 750,000 to 950,000 distinct CDR3 sequences, over 35% seen once.

The chain uses TRBV6-5 and TRBJ2-2, with TRBD2 as a possible D gene (5 bases). The sequence came from a man aged 18 to 35 with Graves' hyperthyroidism. Sequencing was carried out using blood. The DNA of the CDR3 is TGTGCCAGCAGTTTCCTCCGGGAGAACACCGGGGAGCTGTTTTTT. Translation gives CASSFLRENTGELFF.